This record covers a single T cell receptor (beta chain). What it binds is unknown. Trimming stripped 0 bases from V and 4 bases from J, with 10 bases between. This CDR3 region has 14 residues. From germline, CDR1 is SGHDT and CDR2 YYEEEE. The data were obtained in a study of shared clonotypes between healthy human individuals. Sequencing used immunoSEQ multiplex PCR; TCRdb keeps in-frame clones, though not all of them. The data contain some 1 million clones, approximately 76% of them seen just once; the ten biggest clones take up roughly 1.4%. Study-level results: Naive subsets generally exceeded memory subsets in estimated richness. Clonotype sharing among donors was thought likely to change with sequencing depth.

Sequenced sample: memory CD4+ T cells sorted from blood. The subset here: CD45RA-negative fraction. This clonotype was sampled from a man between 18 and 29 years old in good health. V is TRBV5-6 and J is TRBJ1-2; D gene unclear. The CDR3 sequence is CASSLARALYGYTF. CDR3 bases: TGTGCCAGCAGCTTGGCGAGGGCACTCTATGGCTACACCTTC.